The clone carrying this T cell receptor (beta chain) was observed a handful of times. Antigen unknown. The data are from a study of response to subunit inactivated influenza vaccine. TCRdb independently ran MiXCR on the RT-PCR reads; one entry per CDR3 protein. The sample holds about 800,000 distinct CDR3 sequences; 21% are singletons and the top ten take 10% to 13%. Study-wide findings and caveats: Each seasonal flu vaccination may recruit only limited new T cells, authors suggested.

This specimen was PBMCs from blood, taken 5 to 6 days after vaccination. This TCR derives from a man between 50 and 59 years old who received an inactivated influenza vaccine.

Here the CDR3 reads CATSDPRDVLETQYF. CDR3 nucleotides: TGTGCCACCAGTGACCCCCGGGACGTTTTGGAGACCCAGTACTTC. The V and J genes are TRBV24-1 and TRBJ2-5, with D tentatively TRBD1 or TRBD2 (5 bases each). V shed 4 bases and J shed 5 bases, with 16 bases lying between them. This CDR3 region has 15 residues. From germline, CDR1 is KGHDR and CDR2 SFDVKD.